What follows describes a single T cell receptor beta chain. This clonotype was observed a few times. Its antigen has not been determined. Per-base qualities were not stored, and no clone one base away is much larger. This record belongs to a study of vaccination and CD4 T cells after COVID-19 (dated by TCRdb to the early 2020s). Regarding the research as a whole: Every convalescent patient had a positive nasal swab PCR test for SARS-CoV-2, with mild disease in nine patients and severe disease in one. The convalescent cohort included six males and four females, with two Hispanic individuals, seven Caucasians, two Asians and one multiracial person. Each participant got two doses of either the Pfizer-BioNTech BNT162b2 vaccine (n=8) or the Moderna mRNA-1273 vaccine (n=2). Post-COVID blood samples were collected from convalescent patients a median of around 100 days after diagnosis, with a range of about 35 to 161 days. Post-vaccine blood samples were taken a median of about 70 days after the second vaccine dose, with a range of roughly 14 to 241 days. Culture stimuli were overlapping spike peptide pools from SARS-CoV-2 and from the common cold coronaviruses HCoV-NL63, HCoV-OC43 and HCoV-229E. Control cultures used a CEFX viral epitope pool as positive control, an HIV-1 Nef peptide pool as negative control, or no peptide. The spike-specific CD4+ TCR repertoire was compared before and after mRNA vaccination in 10 COVID-19 convalescent patients and a few infection-naive healthy vaccine recipients. General conclusions and limits of the study: The median count of SARS-CoV-2-reactive clonotypes went up from 20 to 25 after infection to 38 after vaccination, although the change was not significant. The study included relatively few convalescent patients and did not analyze early timepoints after natural infection. In convalescent patients, nearly all vaccine-specific clones (304 of 307) were found to be mono-reactive for SARS-CoV-2 spike rather than cross-reactive with common cold coronaviruses. Among convalescent patients, a median 86.3% of the SARS-CoV-2-reactive clones seen after vaccination appeared only after vaccination, which suggests priming specific to the vaccine.

What this sample's treatment or condition label stands for: roughly 10-day PBMC culture with coronavirus spike peptide pools or control peptides (ViraFEST assay). To expand antigen-specific T cells with peptide pools and then pick out the expanded clonotypes through TCR sequencing, the study relied on the ViraFEST assay. The convalescent patients' positive SARS-CoV-2 PCR tests were from March to December 2020, which was before the Alpha, Beta and Delta variants emerged in the United States. Each well held two million PBMCs cultured with roughly 9.2 ug/ml peptide pools in IMDM containing roughly 5% human AB serum and approximately 10 IU/ml IL-2. On days 3 and 7, half of the culture medium was replaced with fresh IL-2-containing medium. CD4+ T cells were isolated after approximately ten days of culture through negative selection using the EasySep CD4+ T cell isolation kit. PBMCs were separated from whole blood using Ficoll-Paque Plus gradient centrifugation and then either used fresh or cryopreserved at -140C. In general, triplicate wells were set up for every culture condition.

The library relied on PCR. At the Johns Hopkins FTIC core, DNA from the cultured CD4+ T cells underwent TCR sequencing with the Oncomine TCR Beta short-read assay. The QIAamp micro DNA kit was used to extract genomic DNA from the cultured CD4+ T cells. Oncomine TCR Beta libraries from cultured CD4+ T cells were pooled using unique dual indexes and sequenced on an Illumina iSeq 100. As for the original processing: Non-productive sequences were removed, and CDR3s that did not start with C, did not end with F or W, or were shorter than 7 amino acids were discarded. The MANAFEST web application identified antigen-specific clonotypes by comparing peptide-stimulated wells against reference wells and other culture wells. For a clone to be called positive, the clone needed an FDR below 0.05, an odds ratio above 5, and a productive frequency above 0.1% in at least two of three replicate wells. Cross-reactive clonotypes were defined as significantly expanded in both SARS-CoV-2 spike wells and at least one common cold coronavirus spike condition. CDR3 homology was assessed with Levenshtein distances (stringdist) and unrooted phylogenetic trees (ape) in R version 3.6.1. The public sequencing data were trimmed at Q25 with fastp and processed into clonotypes with MiXCR by TCRdb, which kept only in-frame beta chains. Merged by CDR3 protein, the rows form single entries marked with the most common genes and DNA. The V and J calls were not made by the authors but by TCRdb's processing. The sample table records 17,000 or so distinct CDR3 sequences; around 45% of these occur just once. The top ten constitute about 5.7% of the sample.

Sequencing was performed on CD4+ T cells from blood, cultured in vitro, taken before SARS-CoV-2 vaccination. The clonotype comes from a human donor who had recovered from COVID-19.

The DNA reads TGCAGTGCTAGGCCCCCGACAGGGGGCTTCTATGGCTACACCTTC. The resulting protein is CSARPPTGGFYGYTF. Here the chain combines TRBV20-1 and TRBJ1-2; a stretch of 10 junction bases matches TRBD1. The CDR3 has 15 amino acids, counting the end cysteine and phenylalanine. The only DNA kept is the CDR3, 45 bases in frame from the first base. Germline trimming amounts to 3 bases on V and 4 bases on J, with 8 as the count of junction bases outside the gene matches. From the germline V gene (reference sequence), CDR1 is DFQATT and CDR2 is SNEGSKA.